The clone carrying this T cell receptor (beta chain) was seen at least ten times. The sample originates from a study of prognosis after radiotherapy for stage I lung cancer. About the research overall: With stereotactic body radiotherapy, no patient received any concurrent therapy.

No patient had prior chemotherapy, radiotherapy or other malignancies, and all were node-negative on CT and PET/CT. A volume of about 6 milliliters of peripheral blood was collected by draw at each of two time points. Two-round multiplex PCR, the amplification method, yielded TCR beta CDR3 from genomic DNA. Round one of PCR was performed, and it used primers specific to each TRBV and TRBJ gene. The second round, a PCR step, used universal primers. TCRdb ran MiXCR on the multiplex PCR reads and lists one entry per CDR3 protein. Of about 28,000 distinct CDR3 sequences listed, roughly 50% are singletons. This CDR3 has 12 residues. With V trimmed by 3 bases and J by 5 bases, 0 bases remained unmatched. Germline values: CDR1 DFQATT, CDR2 SNEGSKA (reference sequence).

This clonotype was obtained from a donor over 45 with non-small cell lung cancer. The rearrangement links TRBV20-1 to TRBJ1-5; 8 bases are a match to TRBD1. The sample consisted of PBMCs, taken before or after stereotactic body radiation therapy (not recorded which). DNA for the CDR3: TGCAGTGCTAGGACAGGGGATCAGCCCCAGCATTTT. Translated: CSARTGDQPQHF.